These 5 T cell receptor beta chains came from one sample sequenced in a study of Ad26.COV2.S vaccination and SARS-CoV-2 variants. The sample's treatment: roughly 19 received Ad26.COV2.S at low or high dose, single or two shots; several received placebo; per-sample allocation not given. Following the first vaccine or placebo injection, samples were taken on day 63. Profiling relied on immunoSEQ multiplex PCR, and the TCRdb table lists in-frame clones only, not all of them. The sample carries 400,000 to 450,000 clones, around 90% recorded once. Sequences were derived from peripheral blood, sampled in a trial of Ad26.COV2.S vaccine versus placebo. These receptors came from a person between 18 and 65 years old who received the Ad26.COV2.S COVID-19 vaccine or a placebo.

This chain uses TRBV7-8 with TRBJ2-1; D ambiguous. V gave up 3 bases and J gave up 8 bases, with 14 bases separating them. Germline V gives CDR1 SGHVS, CDR2 FQNEAQ. The CDR3 contains 14 residues. CDR3 DNA sequence: TGTGCCAGCAGCTTCAGCACCGGATGGGATGAGCAGTTCTTC. Protein product: CASSFSTGWDEQFF.

The chain uses TRBV30 and TRBJ2-1; 10 nucleotides match TRBD2. Germline values: CDR1 GTSNPN, CDR2 SVGIG (reference sequence). CDR3 size: 14 residues. The trim removed 4 bases at V and 4 bases at J, leaving 4 bases unmatched. The CDR3 coding sequence is TGTGCCTGGAAGAAAGCGGGGGGGTACAATGAGCAGTTCTTC. The encoded protein is CAWKKAGGYNEQFF.

The rearrangement uses TRBV7-9 and TRBJ2-7; 8 bases agree with TRBD2. Trimming took 5 bases from V and 7 from J; bases not matched to a gene: 16. This CDR3 region has 16 residues. Germline lookup yields CDR1 SEHNR and CDR2 FQNEAQ (reference sequence). In DNA form, the CDR3 reads TGTGCCAGCAGCGCTAGCGGTGGGGCGGGAGGTGGTGAGCAGTACTTC. Its translation: CASSASGGAGGGEQYF.

This clone was seen just once. The chain employs TRBV15 and TRBJ2-7; weak D call: TRBD1 (5 bases). Trimming took off 4 bases at V and 6 bases at J, with 10 bases between the two ends. This CDR3 has 12 residues. Looked up from germline, CDR1 is LNHNV and CDR2 is YYDKDF (reference sequence). The CDR3 spells CATSNQGFEQYF. Here the CDR3 DNA reads TGTGCCACCAGCAATCAGGGATTCGAGCAGTACTTC.

CDR3 sequence reads: CASSRRESTDTQYF. The CDR3 nucleotides are TGCGCCAGCAGTCGGCGGGAGAGCACAGATACGCAGTATTTT. This sequence joins TRBV23-1 and TRBJ2-3; 7 nucleotides match TRBD2. TRBV23-1 belongs to the ORF category, with a function that is uncertain. Losses at the gene ends were 4 bases for V and 0 bases for J; bases not matched to a gene: 1. The CDR3 runs 14 residues.